What follows are 9 T cell receptor beta chains derived from one specimen sequenced in a study of blood T cell repertoires in COVID-19. Assay: immunoSEQ multiplex PCR; the TCRdb copy retains only in-frame clones and omits some. Of about 170,000 clones listed, approximately 90% are singletons. Specimen: peripheral blood. The receptor set was obtained from a young man with COVID-19, enrolled during active disease.

The J gene is TRBJ1-3, the V gene TRBV30; possibly TRBD1 for D (5 bases). CDR3 length: 15 amino acids. Trimming removed 1 base from V and 0 bases from J, with 10 bases in between. Germline V lookup: CDR1 GTSNPN, CDR2 SVGIG (reference sequence). The CDR3 nucleotides are TGTGCCTGGAGTGGACAGCAACGCTCTGGAAACACCATATATTTT. Its translation: CAWSGQQRSGNTIYF.

The J gene is TRBJ2-1, the V gene TRBV9, with 8 bases fitting TRBD1. There are 16 residues in the CDR3. Germline V lookup: CDR1 SGDLS, CDR2 YYNGEE. V was clipped by 2 bases and J by 4 bases; unmatched bases: 8. Written as DNA, the CDR3 is TGTGCCAGCAGCGTCGGGACAGGTGGTAGTTACAATGAGCAGTTCTTC. It specifies CASSVGTGGSYNEQFF.

This chain uses TRBV4-1 with TRBJ2-1; 8 bases match TRBD1. Losses at the gene ends were 1 base for V and 12 bases for J; bases not matched to a gene: 5. Per germline, CDR1 MGHRA and CDR2 YSYEKL. CDR3 length: 13 residues. This CDR3 reads CASSQVQGVRQFF. For the CDR3, the DNA is TGCGCCAGCAGCCAAGTACAGGGGGTTAGGCAGTTCTTC.

In the case of this clone: The DNA is left out, because the CDR3 cannot be placed on it with certainty; the CDR3 is given as TCRdb lists it. The V and J genes are TRBV9 and TRBJ2-7; TRBD2 is the table's D call, not checked against the DNA. The CDR3 is made up of 13 amino acids, end residues included. Germline V CDR1 and CDR2: SGDLS, YYNGEE. CDR3 in amino acids: CASSTSSSYEQYF.

This clone was detected only a few times. The CDR3 loop reads CASSYRGSDTGELFF. The CDR3, as DNA: TGTGCCAGCAGTTATAGGGGGAGTGACACCGGGGAGCTGTTTTTT. The V call is TRBV6-5, the J call TRBJ2-2; the D gene is possibly TRBD1 (6 bases). The CDR3 covers 15 residues. Trimming left V 3 bases short and J 3 bases short, with 11 bases between. Germline V gives CDR1 MNHEY, CDR2 SVGAGI.

The chain employs TRBV7-8 and TRBJ2-7, with D possibly matching TRBD2 (5 bases). Germline V CDR1 and CDR2: SGHVS, FQNEAQ. Trimming removed 0 bases at V and 4 bases at J, with 16 bases between. The CDR3 contains 16 residues. Here the CDR3 DNA reads TGTGCCAGCAGCTTAGCCCCCCGGGGTCCCATGTACGAGCAGTACTTC. Translated: CASSLAPRGPMYEQYF.

The V gene is TRBV24-1, the J gene TRBJ1-2, with TRBD1 matching 7 bases. Germline CDR1 is KGHDR and CDR2 is SFDVKD. The CDR3 runs to 15 residues. V trimming: 4 bases; J trimming: 7 bases; junction bases outside the gene matches: 11. The CDR3 DNA reads TGTGCCACCAGTGACGGACAGGCAGGCCCCTTTGGCTACACCTTC. Translating gives CATSDGQAGPFGYTF.

The rearrangement joins TRBV28 to TRBJ1-2, with 8 bases identical to TRBD1. CDR1 is MDHEN and CDR2 is SYDVKM in the germline V gene. The CDR3 extends over 16 amino acids. Trimming at V came to 4 bases and at J to 4 bases, leaving 11 bases not matched to a gene. This CDR3 is CASSSPGDRRPYGYTF. In DNA, the CDR3 is TGTGCCAGCAGTTCCCCGGGGGACAGGCGCCCCTATGGCTACACCTTC.

The V gene is TRBV5-5, the J gene TRBJ2-5; D perhaps matches TRBD2 (6 bases). This CDR3 is built from 14 residues. Germline assignment: CDR1 SGHKS and CDR2 YYEKEE (reference sequence). V was pared by 1 base and J by 4 bases, with 11 bases between. CDR3 nucleotides: TGTGCCAGCAGCTTGTGGGTCGGGGGAGAGACCCAGTACTTC. This sequence encodes CASSLWVGGETQYF.